This T cell receptor (beta chain) was obtained from a study of CD8+CD57+ T cells in acquired aplastic anemia. Study at large: On average, sorted CD4+ and CD8+ cells gave approximately 3.1 ug of DNA. Whole-study findings and limits: Patients and controls had in common 25 to 30 CD8+ CDR3 sequences. Controls and patients did not differ significantly in CD8+ Simpson's diversity.

Genomic DNA acted as the template from which TCR beta VDJ combination and CDR3 sequence profiling were carried out. Each CDR3 protein gets one entry after TCRdb re-called the reads with MiXCR. The data contain about 270,000 distinct CDR3 sequences, approximately 55% of them seen just once; the ten biggest clones take up approximately 8.2%. The CDR3 has 15 residues. V dropped 3 bases and J dropped 4 bases, with 15 bases sitting between them. The germline gives CDR1 SGHTA, CDR2 FQGNSA. Of note for this clonotype: What it recognizes is unknown.

Sample: sorted CD4+, CD8+, or CD8+CD57+ T cells (not recorded which) from PBMCs. This rearrangement joins TRBV7-2 to TRBJ2-5; no definite D call. This sequence was found in a human donor with severe aplastic anemia or a healthy control (not recorded which). The CDR3 reads CASSLSLGSGETQYF. For the CDR3, the DNA is TGTGCCAGCAGCTTGTCGCTGGGATCGGGAGAGACCCAGTACTTC. The whole variable domain, remainder taken from reference TRBV7-2 and TRBJ2-5, is GAGVSQSPSNKVTEKGKDVELRCDPISGHTALYWYRQSLGQGLEFLIYFQGNSAPDKSGLPSDRFSAERTGGSVSTLTIQRTQQEDSAVYLCASSLSLGSGETQYFGPGTRLLVL.